The present TCR beta chain was sequenced within a study of cytotoxic CD8 clonotypes in ibrutinib-treated CLL. Study at large: The patients, around 12 relapsed/refractory and roughly 15 treatment-naive, included around 18 who were IGHV unmutated. Partial responses totalled about 24 and complete responses 2; after median approximately 6 years, approximately 15 remained remitted and about twelve progressed. Study-wide findings and caveats: Public clonotypes proved infrequent, and on treatment they shrank or remained steady.

Trimming took 10 bases from V and 0 from J, leaving 18 bases between them. CDR1 and CDR2 (germline): ENHRY, SYGVKD. The length of the CDR3 is 15 residues. Only in-frame clones appear in the TCRdb table, and some are missing; sequencing was by immunoSEQ multiplex PCR. The sample has around 70,000 clones, over 75% seen once; the top ten hold 3% to 3.5%. With regard to this clone: Antigen unknown.

The receptor comes from a human donor with chronic lymphocytic leukemia. Source: PBMCs, taken after 12 months of ibrutinib treatment. The chain recombines TRBV10-3 with TRBJ1-1; a possible D gene is TRBD1 (6 bases). CDR3 coding DNA: TGTGCCACTGAAAAACCGGGACAATTGAACACTGAAGCTTTCTTT. Residues: CATEKPGQLNTEAFF.